This is a list of T cell receptor beta chains from one sample in a study of T-cell reconstitution after alpha-beta-depleted transplantation in children. TCRdb reprocessed the PCR reads with MiXCR, giving one entry per CDR3 protein. The sample holds fewer than 350,000 distinct CDR3 sequences, almost 8% seen once. The specimen was peripheral blood, collected 360 days after TCRalphabeta/CD19-depleted stem cell transplant. The receptors were gathered from a female patient aged 2-10 years who had a stem cell transplant for Fanconi anemia, so the T cells may come from the graft donor. The CDR3 runs from the conserved cysteine through the conserved F or W. The order of the fields is clone size, V gene, J gene, D gene, CDR3 protein, CDR3 DNA. The D gene is left open where the match is weak. Clone size, where shown, is once, few, many, or a class for clones that have expanded.

many,TRBV7-9,TRBJ1-1,-,CASSATLSGTQKAFF,TGTGCCAGCAGTGCCACATTATCCGGGACACAGAAAGCTTTCTTT
few,TRBV9,TRBJ2-7,-,CASSVGGTPTAYEQYF,TGTGCCAGCAGCGTAGGCGGGACCCCTACGGCCTACGAGCAGTACTTC
many,TRBV5-1,TRBJ2-2,TRBD1,CASSFLQGDTGELFF,TGCGCCAGCAGCTTTCTTCAGGGGGACACCGGGGAGCTGTTTTTT
-,TRBV3-1,TRBJ1-4,-,CASSQGERSGKLFF,TGTGCCAGCAGCCAAGGGGAAAGGAGTGGAAAACTGTTTTTT
many,TRBV28,TRBJ2-7,TRBD2,CASSLLAGPIYEQYF,TGTGCCAGCAGTTTATTAGCGGGACCGATCTACGAGCAGTACTTC
-,TRBV6-2/TRBV6-3,TRBJ1-2,-,CASRAWRGYTF,TGTGCCAGCCGCGCTTGGAGAGGCTACACCTTC
-,TRBV9,TRBJ2-1,TRBD2,CASSVWVGGSGIDEQFF,TGTGCCAGCAGCGTTTGGGTCGGCGGGAGTGGTATCGATGAGCAGTTCTTC
few,TRBV20-1,TRBJ1-5,TRBD1,CSASGTVRTQPQHF,TGCAGTGCTTCCGGGACAGTAAGGACGCAGCCCCAGCATTTT
many,TRBV4-3,TRBJ2-1,-,CASSHHRDPPYNEQFF,TGCGCCAGCAGCCATCACCGGGACCCCCCCTACAATGAGCAGTTCTTC
-,TRBV28,TRBJ2-2,-,CASTGLRNTGELFF,TGTGCCAGCACAGGGCTCCGGAACACCGGGGAGCTGTTTTTT
many,TRBV24-1,TRBJ2-1,TRBD2,CATSDSFPGLVHNEQFF,TGTGCCACCAGTGATTCGTTTCCGGGACTAGTTCACAATGAGCAGTTCTTC
-,TRBV5-1,TRBJ1-4,-,CASSFLRGPLSNEKLFF,TGCGCCAGCAGCTTTTTACGAGGGCCCCTTTCTAATGAAAAACTGTTTTTT
many,TRBV6-1,TRBJ1-1,-,CASTGALPIVITEAFF,TGTGCCAGCACCGGGGCGCTACCGATCGTAATTACTGAAGCTTTCTTT
many,TRBV24-1,TRBJ2-3,TRBD1,CATSDLGTGGIADTQYF,TGTGCCACCAGTGATTTGGGTACAGGGGGAATAGCGGATACGCAGTATTTT
many,TRBV12-3/TRBV12-4,TRBJ2-3,TRBD2,CASAGTRISTDTQYF,TGTGCCAGCGCCGGGACTAGAATTAGCACAGATACGCAGTATTTT
many,TRBV20-1,TRBJ2-7,-,CSARSTGYEQYF,TGCAGTGCCCGGAGCACGGGCTACGAGCAGTACTTC
many,TRBV2,TRBJ2-3,-,CASSDWAYGADTQYF,TGTGCCAGCAGTGACTGGGCGTACGGCGCAGATACGCAGTATTTT
many,TRBV6-5,TRBJ2-1,TRBD1,CASSFTGSGGNNEQFF,TGTGCCAGCAGTTTCACAGGGTCAGGGGGTAACAATGAGCAGTTCTTC
many,TRBV5-4,TRBJ2-1,TRBD2,CASGRLAGAPNEQFF,TGTGCCAGCGGCCGCCTAGCGGGGGCCCCCAATGAGCAGTTCTTC
-,TRBV11-2,TRBJ2-1,TRBD2,CASSPRGVGLSYNEQFF,TGTGCCAGCAGCCCCCGGGGGGTAGGTCTCTCCTACAATGAGCAGTTCTTC
few,TRBV11-3,TRBJ2-1,TRBD2,CASSFGGTSENEQFF,TGTGCCAGCAGCTTCGGTGGGACTAGCGAGAATGAGCAGTTCTTC
-,TRBV7-9,TRBJ2-5,TRBD2,CASSQITSGQETQYF,TGTGCCAGCAGCCAGATAACTAGCGGCCAAGAGACCCAGTACTTC
-,TRBV5-1,TRBJ2-7,-,CASSLGRLSYEQYF,TGCGCCAGCAGCTTGGGCCGTCTCTCCTACGAGCAGTACTTC
-,TRBV6-2/TRBV6-3,TRBJ2-7,-,CASSNFYTGLSSYEQYF,TGTGCCAGCAGTAACTTTTATACGGGACTGAGCTCCTACGAGCAGTACTTC
many,TRBV12-3/TRBV12-4,TRBJ1-1,-,CASSQDRYTEAFF,TGTGCCAGCAGTCAAGACAGGTACACTGAAGCTTTCTTT
few,TRBV20-1,TRBJ1-5,TRBD1,CSAVPLQGASSNQPQHF,TGCAGTGCTGTACCTTTACAGGGGGCTAGTAGCAATCAGCCCCAGCATTTT
-,TRBV7-2,TRBJ1-5,-,CASSLAGGLNQPQHF,TGTGCCAGCAGCTTAGCAGGGGGTCTAAATCAGCCCCAGCATTTT
many,TRBV18,TRBJ2-3,-,CASSPGGARTDTQYF,TGTGCCAGCTCACCAGGGGGGGCGCGGACAGATACGCAGTATTTT
-,TRBV29-1,TRBJ1-1,-,CSAHRAGNTEAFF,TGCAGCGCCCACAGGGCGGGGAACACTGAAGCTTTCTTT
many,TRBV29-1,TRBJ2-1,-,CSVLGSSYNEQFF,TGCAGCGTTCTGGGCAGCTCCTACAATGAGCAGTTCTTC
many,TRBV15,TRBJ2-2,TRBD1,CATSRAGGAGGELFF,TGTGCCACCAGCAGAGCAGGGGGCGCAGGCGGGGAGCTGTTTTTT
many,TRBV12-3/TRBV12-4,TRBJ1-2,TRBD1,CASSMTGGYGYTF,TGTGCCAGCAGCATGACAGGGGGCTATGGCTACACCTTC
many,TRBV6-5,TRBJ1-2,-,CASQVLGQDYGYTF,TGTGCCAGCCAGGTACTGGGGCAGGACTATGGCTACACCTTC